These 25 T cell receptor beta chains were all obtained from the same sample, sequenced in a study of cytomegalovirus exposure and HLA in healthy donors (TCRdb year 2017). The library was built by means of the immunoSEQ multiplex PCR assay. A mixture of 60 forward primers for TCR Vbeta segments and 13 reverse primers for TCR Jbeta segments was used in the multiplex PCR. Sourced from immuneACCESS, this table was stored by TCRdb with only in-frame sequences that have V and J called. A share of the clones is absent; for the studies checked, an unresolved V gene accounts for under half, and the remainder has no known explanation. Within this sample are around 200,000 clones, with roughly 79% of them counted one time only. The ten largest clones represent roughly 1.5% of the sample. Material: PBMCs. Every receptor here comes from a woman between 18 and 29 years old in good health and CMV-seronegative.

V and J are TRBV7-6 and TRBJ2-7; 8 positions match TRBD2. There are 15 residues in the CDR3. The V segment lost 5 bases and the J segment 3 bases; nucleotides outside the gene matches: 9. Germline loops: CDR1 SGHVS, CDR2 FNYEAQ. CDR3 in DNA: TGTGCCAGCAGCCCTGAGCGGGGGTGGAACTACGAGCAGTACTTC. It specifies CASSPERGWNYEQYF.

This clone was recorded once. This sequence joins TRBV7-9 and TRBJ2-3; D remains unclear. The V end lost 5 bases, the J end lost 2 bases, and 11 bases lay between the germline ends. In germline, CDR1 is SEHNR, CDR2 FQNEAQ (reference sequence). The CDR3 loop spans 14 amino acids. Written as DNA, the CDR3 is TGTGCCAGCAGCCCAGACACCCACACAGATACGCAGTATTTT. It codes for CASSPDTHTDTQYF. The whole variable domain, remainder taken from reference TRBV7-9 and TRBJ2-3, is DTGVSQNPRHKITKRGQNVTFRCDPISEHNRLYWYRQTLGQGPEFLTYFQNEAQLEKSRLLSDRFSAERPKGSFSTLEIQRTEQGDSAMYLCASSPDTHTDTQYFGPGTRLTVL.

The J gene is TRBJ2-1, the V gene TRBV4-1, with 7 bases that match TRBD2. The CDR3 is 17 residues long. The V gene end was trimmed by 0 bases and the J gene end by 3 bases; junction bases not matched to a gene: 8. The germline V gene encodes CDR1 MGHRA and CDR2 YSYEKL. The DNA of the CDR3 is TGCGCCAGCAGCCAAGATTTAGGACTAGGGGACTACAATGAGCAGTTCTTC. This sequence encodes CASSQDLGLGDYNEQFF.

The chain recombines TRBV10-3 with TRBJ1-6; D uncertain. Germline V gene sequence: CDR1 ENHRY, CDR2 SYGVKD. The CDR3 is 16 amino acids. V lost 4 bases to trimming and J lost 0 bases, with 10 bases between them. Here the CDR3 DNA reads TGTGCCATCAGTGGAGGGATCCACTCCTATAATTCACCCCTCCACTTT. It is translated as CAISGGIHSYNSPLHF.

Comment on this clone: At one boundary the junction diverges from the germline segment, which might be a read error. This sample also contains other DNA sequences that code for the same CDR3. The V gene is TRBV6-1, the J gene TRBJ1-1; D remains ambiguous. The CDR3 covers 14 residues. Germline assignment: CDR1 MNHNS and CDR2 SASEGT. CDR3 protein: CASSPLGSSTEAFF. The CDR3 nucleotides read TGCGCCAGCAGCCCCCTCGGGTCGAGCACTGAAGCTTTCTTT.

This chain links TRBV5-1 with TRBJ1-4; tentatively, D is TRBD1 (5 bases). Trimming left V 1 base short and J 3 bases short, with 7 bases between. Germline-derived CDR1 and CDR2 are SGHRS and YFSETQ. The CDR3 is made up of 14 amino acids. This CDR3 reads CASSLTGANEKLFF. The CDR3 coding sequence is TGCGCCAGCAGCTTGACAGGAGCTAATGAAAAACTGTTTTTT.

The chain joins TRBV6-1 to TRBJ2-5; TRBD1 agrees at 10 bases. Trimming cost V 7 bases and J 6 bases; bases outside gene matches: 8. This CDR3 is 14 amino acids long. Germline V lookup: CDR1 MNHNS, CDR2 SASEGT. The DNA of the CDR3 is TGTGCCAGCAACCGGGACAGGGGTACACAGACCCAGTACTTC. Protein: CASNRDRGTQTQYF.

The CDR3 nucleotides are TGTGCCAGCAGCCGCACTATGAACACTGAAGCTTTCTTT. Translated, it gives CASSRTMNTEAFF. This chain joins TRBV6-5 and TRBJ1-1; D is uncertain. Germline V gene data show CDR1 as MNHEY and CDR2 as SVGAGI. The CDR3 has 13 residues. V lost 6 bases, J lost 0 bases, and 8 bases lay in between.

The V and J genes are TRBV7-3 and TRBJ1-1; no firm D call. This CDR3 region has 13 residues. From germline, CDR1 is SGHTA and CDR2 FQGTGA. V gave up 3 bases and J gave up 1 base, with 6 bases separating them. The CDR3 coding sequence is TGTGCCAGCAGCTTTCAGTGGAACACTGAAGCTTTCTTT. Amino acid sequence: CASSFQWNTEAFF.

This chain uses TRBV6-1 with TRBJ2-1; 11 positions match TRBD1. Germline V gene sequence: CDR1 MNHNS, CDR2 SASEGT. This CDR3 has 16 residues. Trimming cost V 0 bases and J 7 bases; bases outside gene matches: 5. The CDR3 DNA sequence: TGTGCCAGCAGTGAAGCTATTGGACAGGGGGCGAATGAGCAGTTCTTC. It is translated as CASSEAIGQGANEQFF.

The CDR3 sequence is CASSHGSKPTEAFF. Written as DNA, the CDR3 is TGTGCCAGCAGCCACGGGAGCAAGCCCACTGAAGCTTTCTTT. The chain couples TRBV11-1 to TRBJ1-1; no reliable D call. V lost 5 bases to trimming and J lost 4 bases, with 14 bases between them. Germline assignment: CDR1 SGHAT and CDR2 FQDESV (reference sequence). There are 14 residues in the CDR3.

This chain joins TRBV5-1 and TRBJ2-7, with 7 bases aligning to TRBD2. The CDR3 length is 17 residues. Germline assignment: CDR1 SGHRS and CDR2 YFSETQ. Trimming cost V 3 bases and J 4 bases; bases outside gene matches: 16. The CDR3 region is CASSSAASGRERYEQYF. DNA of the CDR3: TGCGCCAGCAGCTCCGCAGCCTCTGGGCGGGAGAGATACGAGCAGTACTTC.

This chain connects TRBV4-1 to TRBJ1-6; TRBD1 aligns across 12 bases. The CDR3 covers 16 residues. Germline V CDR1 and CDR2: MGHRA, YSYEKL. Trimming cost V 4 bases and J 10 bases; bases outside gene matches: 8. The CDR3 reads CASSRGRDRGLSPLHF. The CDR3 nucleotides are TGCGCCAGCAGCCGCGGCAGGGACAGGGGGCTGTCACCCCTCCACTTT.

CDR3 sequence: CASSFPGGAYEQYF. The CDR3 nucleotides read TGTGCCAGCAGTTTCCCGGGAGGGGCTTACGAGCAGTACTTC. V gene TRBV28 combines with J gene TRBJ2-7; 8 bases line up with TRBD2. Germline trimming cut 3 bases from V and 4 bases from J; bases unmatched to any gene: 5. This CDR3 has 14 amino acids. Per the germline V gene, CDR1 is MDHEN and CDR2 is SYDVKM.

The rearrangement uses TRBV6-1 and TRBJ2-7; tentative D call: TRBD1 (5 bases). V lost 1 base to trimming and J lost 6 bases, with 13 bases between them. CDR3 length: 14 amino acids. Germline CDR1 is MNHNS and CDR2 is SASEGT. CDR3 bases: TGTGCCAGCAGTGAAGAGGGGTTTGGGATCGAGCAGTACTTC. This gives the protein CASSEEGFGIEQYF.

Concerning this clone: The junction and the germline gene differ at one end; a read error may be behind it. The DNA of the CDR3 is TGTTCCAGCAGCCCACGACAGGGAACGAGTTCCAAAAACATTCAGTACTTC. Translation gives CSSSPRQGTSSKNIQYF. J is TRBJ2-4 and V is TRBV7-9, with 7 bases that match TRBD1. From germline, CDR1 is SEHNR and CDR2 FQNEAQ (reference sequence). The CDR3 loop spans 17 amino acids. Variable domain in full (rest from reference TRBV7-9 and TRBJ2-4): DTGVSQNPRHKITKRGQNVTFRCDPISEHNRLYWYRQTLGQGPEFLTYFQNEAQLEKSRLLSDRFSAERPKGSFSTLEIQRTEQGDSAMYLCSSSPRQGTSSKNIQYFGAGTRLSVL.

The genes are TRBV5-1 and TRBJ1-2; D may be TRBD1 (6 bases). Between the trimmed V and J ends, which lost 2 bases and 7 bases, there was a span of 12 bases. The germline V gene has CDR1 SGHRS and CDR2 YFSETQ. This CDR3 spans 13 amino acids. CDR3 DNA: TGCGCCAGCAGCTTAGCAGGGGAAGGTGGCTACACCTTC. Translating it yields CASSLAGEGGYTF.

The J gene is TRBJ2-1, the V gene TRBV19, with 7 positions matching TRBD2. V lost 4 bases to trimming and J lost 0 bases; unmatched junction nucleotides: 6. The CDR3 runs 16 residues. CDR1 is LNHDA and CDR2 is SQIVND in the germline V gene (reference sequence). The CDR3 reads CASSTQLASSYNEQFF. DNA for the CDR3: TGTGCCAGTAGTACCCAACTAGCGAGCTCCTACAATGAGCAGTTCTTC.

V usage is TRBV7-2 and J usage is TRBJ2-1, with D possibly TRBD1 on 6 matching bases. With 7 bases removed from V and 0 bases from J, the gap between germline ends came to 10 bases. CDR1 is SGHTA and CDR2 is FQGNSA in the germline V gene. The CDR3 has 14 residues. The CDR3: CASTKGGSYNEQFF. DNA of the CDR3: TGTGCCAGCACCAAAGGGGGCTCCTACAATGAGCAGTTCTTC.

The chain has TRBV14 and TRBJ2-7, with a possible D match to TRBD1 (6 bases). Germline loops: CDR1 SGHDN, CDR2 FVKESK. V lost 1 base to trimming and J lost 3 bases, with 19 bases between them. This CDR3 has 17 residues. The CDR3 sequence: CASSQGGLRDIGYEQYF. The CDR3 DNA sequence: TGTGCCAGCAGCCAAGGAGGACTTCGGGACATAGGCTACGAGCAGTACTTC.

This chain connects TRBV19 to TRBJ2-1, with 7 bases that match TRBD2. The J segment lost 9 bases and the V segment lost 3 bases, leaving 8 bases of the junction unmatched. The CDR3 sequence is 14 residues long. The germline V gene encodes CDR1 LNHDA and CDR2 SQIVND (reference sequence). CDR3 amino acids: CASSMLAEASEQFF. The CDR3 DNA reads TGTGCCAGTAGTATGCTAGCGGAGGCGAGTGAGCAGTTCTTC. Full variable domain (rest looked up from reference TRBV19 and TRBJ2-1): DGGITQSPKYLFRKEGQNVTLSCEQNLNHDAMYWYRQDPGQGLRLIYYSQIVNDFQKGDIAEGYSVSREKKESFPLTVTSAQKNPTAFYLCASSMLAEASEQFFGPGTRLTVL.

The rearrangement joins TRBV28 to TRBJ1-1, with D possibly TRBD1 on 5 matching bases. This CDR3 is 14 amino acids long. The ends were cut back, 10 bases at V and 1 base at J, with 16 bases in the middle. Germline values: CDR1 MDHEN, CDR2 SYDVKM. CDR3 amino acids: CATTGGSGNTEAFF. The CDR3 DNA follows: TGTGCCACTACCGGGGGGAGCGGGAACACTGAAGCTTTCTTT.

V usage is TRBV9 and J usage is TRBJ2-2, with 7 positions matching TRBD2. Germline CDR1 is SGDLS and CDR2 is YYNGEE. The CDR3 contains 13 residues. Trimming cost V 3 bases and J 8 bases; bases outside gene matches: 4. This CDR3 reads CASSGSGPGELFF. In DNA, the CDR3 is TGTGCCAGCAGCGGTAGCGGGCCGGGGGAGCTGTTTTTT.

For the CDR3, the DNA is TGTGCCACCAGCAGCCGACAGGGTACTCGGTCTAATGAAAAACTGTTTTTT. Protein product: CATSSRQGTRSNEKLFF. This chain uses TRBV15 with TRBJ1-4; TRBD1 matches at 7 bases. The germline CDR1 and CDR2 sequences are LNHNV and YYDKDF (reference sequence). The V segment lost 3 bases and the J segment 3 bases; nucleotides outside the gene matches: 10. CDR3 size: 17 residues.

This clone was seen just once. In nucleotides, the CDR3 is TGTGCCAGCAGCTTCGGGGGAGCGGGGGGACGTAGCGAGCAGTACTTC. Protein sequence: CASSFGGAGGRSEQYF. The chain joins TRBV7-2 to TRBJ2-7; 9 bases agree with TRBD2. This CDR3 region has 16 residues. Germline V gene lookup returns CDR1 SGHTA and CDR2 FQGNSA. Trimming took 3 bases from V and 6 from J; bases not matched to a gene: 12.